The rows below give T cell receptor beta chains drawn from one sample of a study of early T cells in non-severe SARS-CoV-2 infection. TCRdb processed the 5' RACE reads anew with MiXCR; each CDR3 protein has one entry. The sample consists of 97,000 or so distinct CDR3 sequences, over 10% of them appearing once. What was sequenced was whole blood. These receptors were taken from an adult who was a healthcare worker with PCR-confirmed SARS-CoV-2 infection or an uninfected control (not recorded which). The CDR3 runs from the conserved cysteine through the conserved F or W. Each record gives: J gene, D gene, clone size, V gene, CDR3 DNA, CDR3 protein. A D gene is named only where the DNA matches it firmly. Clone size is stated in some rows and not others, as once, few, many or a class when expanded.

j_gene: TRBJ2-3; d_gene: -; abundance: -; v_gene: TRBV5-4; CDR3nt: TGTGCCAGCAGCTTATTGGGCACAGATACGCAGTATTTT; CDR3aa: CASSLLGTDTQYF
j_gene: TRBJ2-7; d_gene: -; abundance: -; v_gene: TRBV7-6; CDR3nt: TGTGCCAGCAGCCCGGAGGACAGCCGATACGAGCTGTACTTC; CDR3aa: CASSPEDSRYELYF
j_gene: TRBJ2-3; d_gene: TRBD2; abundance: -; v_gene: TRBV29-1; CDR3nt: TGCAGCGTTGCTCAGGGAGGGTCAGATACGCAGTATTTT; CDR3aa: CSVAQGGSDTQYF
j_gene: TRBJ2-7; d_gene: -; abundance: many; v_gene: TRBV9; CDR3nt: TGTGCCAGCAGCGTAGAAACCGTGACACCCTACGAGCAGTACTTC; CDR3aa: CASSVETVTPYEQYF
j_gene: TRBJ1-2; d_gene: -; abundance: many; v_gene: TRBV20-1; CDR3nt: TGCAGTGCTAGAGATGGGGGAGAGGGCTACACCTTC; CDR3aa: CSARDGGEGYTF
j_gene: TRBJ2-7; d_gene: TRBD1; abundance: many; v_gene: TRBV7-6; CDR3nt: TGTGCCAGCAGCTACTCCGGGACAGGATCCTACGAGCAGTACTTC; CDR3aa: CASSYSGTGSYEQYF
j_gene: TRBJ2-3; d_gene: TRBD2; abundance: few; v_gene: TRBV7-2; CDR3nt: TGTGCCAGCAGCAGGACTAGCGGGAAAGGCACAGATACGCAGTATTTT; CDR3aa: CASSRTSGKGTDTQYF
j_gene: TRBJ2-1; d_gene: -; abundance: few; v_gene: TRBV4-1; CDR3nt: TGCGCCAGCAGCCAAGAGAGTCTAGCAGTCTACAATGAGCAGTTCTTC; CDR3aa: CASSQESLAVYNEQFF
j_gene: TRBJ2-4; d_gene: TRBD1; abundance: -; v_gene: TRBV4-3; CDR3nt: TGCGCCAGCAGCCAAGACACAGGGGTTGGCATTCAGTACTTC; CDR3aa: CASSQDTGVGIQYF
j_gene: TRBJ2-5; d_gene: -; abundance: -; v_gene: TRBV28; CDR3nt: TGTGCCACCGGCCGGGGCCTCCGAGGGTTGGAGACCCAGTACTTC; CDR3aa: CATGRGLRGLETQYF
j_gene: TRBJ1-1; d_gene: -; abundance: -; v_gene: TRBV6-5; CDR3nt: TGTGCCAGCAGTTACGACAGACGCATGAACACTGAAGCTTTCTTT; CDR3aa: CASSYDRRMNTEAFF
j_gene: TRBJ2-3; d_gene: -; abundance: few; v_gene: TRBV7-9; CDR3nt: TGTGCCAGCAGCCTCACGGAACTGGGGGCAGATACGCAGTATTTT; CDR3aa: CASSLTELGADTQYF
j_gene: TRBJ2-7; d_gene: -; abundance: -; v_gene: TRBV28; CDR3nt: TGTGCCAGCAGTCCCCACAGACAGTACTTC; CDR3aa: CASSPHRQYF
j_gene: TRBJ2-1; d_gene: -; abundance: -; v_gene: TRBV11-2; CDR3nt: TGTGCCAGCAGCGTTTTTTCCAGGCCGGATGAGCAGTTCTTC; CDR3aa: CASSVFSRPDEQFF
j_gene: TRBJ2-7; d_gene: -; abundance: many; v_gene: TRBV7-2; CDR3nt: TGTGCCAGCAGCTTAACGAGTAGCGGTTATACCTACGAGCAGTACTTC; CDR3aa: CASSLTSSGYTYEQYF
j_gene: TRBJ2-6; d_gene: TRBD1; abundance: many; v_gene: TRBV24-1; CDR3nt: TGTGCCACCAGTGCCGCGGACAGGGGGCGTTATGGGGCCAACGTCCTGACTTTC; CDR3aa: CATSAADRGRYGANVLTF
j_gene: TRBJ2-7; d_gene: -; abundance: many; v_gene: TRBV4-3; CDR3nt: TGCGCCAGCAGCCAAGCGATGTCGGACAACGAGCAGTACTTC; CDR3aa: CASSQAMSDNEQYF
j_gene: TRBJ2-3; d_gene: TRBD2; abundance: few; v_gene: TRBV20-1; CDR3nt: TGCAGTGTTGACGGGGGAGGGCCACTTGATAAGTATTTT; CDR3aa: CSVDGGGPLDKYF
j_gene: TRBJ1-1; d_gene: TRBD1; abundance: -; v_gene: TRBV5-6; CDR3nt: TGTGCCAGCAGCGGAACGGACAGGGCTTATACTGAAGCTTTCTTT; CDR3aa: CASSGTDRAYTEAFF
j_gene: TRBJ2-5; d_gene: -; abundance: many; v_gene: TRBV7-8; CDR3nt: TGTGCCAGCAGCCCTCCGAGTGGTGCCCGGGCCCTACAAGAGACCCAGTACTTC; CDR3aa: CASSPPSGARALQETQYF
j_gene: TRBJ2-1; d_gene: TRBD1; abundance: few; v_gene: TRBV29-1; CDR3nt: TGCAGCGTTGAGACGGACAGGATCAATGAGCAGTTCTTC; CDR3aa: CSVETDRINEQFF
j_gene: TRBJ2-1; d_gene: TRBD1; abundance: -; v_gene: TRBV5-6; CDR3nt: TGTGCCAGCAGCTTGGAACTACAGGGGGCGATTGGGGAGCAGTTCTTC; CDR3aa: CASSLELQGAIGEQFF
j_gene: TRBJ1-1; d_gene: -; abundance: few; v_gene: TRBV7-3; CDR3nt: TGTGCCAGCAGCTTAAGTAGGGCGGCAAGCCACCCTGAAGCTTTCTTT; CDR3aa: CASSLSRAASHPEAFF
j_gene: TRBJ1-1; d_gene: TRBD1; abundance: -; v_gene: TRBV20-1; CDR3nt: TGCAGTGCAGGGACAGGGGGTGACACTGAAGCTTTCTTT; CDR3aa: CSAGTGGDTEAFF
j_gene: TRBJ2-3; d_gene: TRBD2; abundance: -; v_gene: TRBV9; CDR3nt: TGTGCCAGCAGCCCCCAGGGACTAGTCAGTACAGATACGCAGTATTTT; CDR3aa: CASSPQGLVSTDTQYF
j_gene: TRBJ2-1; d_gene: -; abundance: many; v_gene: TRBV11-2; CDR3nt: TGTGCCAGCAGCTTAGATTTTGGCTTCCAGAATGAGCAGTTCTTC; CDR3aa: CASSLDFGFQNEQFF
j_gene: TRBJ2-1; d_gene: -; abundance: many; v_gene: TRBV4-1; CDR3nt: TGCGCCAGCAGCCTCAACCAGGGGGGAGGGTCGGGTGAGCAGTTCTTC; CDR3aa: CASSLNQGGGSGEQFF
j_gene: TRBJ2-7; d_gene: -; abundance: many; v_gene: TRBV7-9; CDR3nt: TGTGCCAGCAGCCCCCCCCGGGGGTATGAGCAGTACTTC; CDR3aa: CASSPPRGYEQYF
j_gene: TRBJ2-3; d_gene: TRBD2; abundance: few; v_gene: TRBV4-2; CDR3nt: TGTGCCAGCAGCCATCAAGCGGGAGGAATCACAGATACGCAGTATTTT; CDR3aa: CASSHQAGGITDTQYF
j_gene: TRBJ1-2; d_gene: TRBD1; abundance: many; v_gene: TRBV20-1; CDR3nt: TGCAGTGCTAGAGTGGGACAGAACTATGGCTACACCTTC; CDR3aa: CSARVGQNYGYTF
j_gene: TRBJ1-5; d_gene: -; abundance: many; v_gene: TRBV28; CDR3nt: TGTGCCAGCACCATTGAGGCGGTGCGGCCCCAGCATTTT; CDR3aa: CASTIEAVRPQHF
j_gene: TRBJ2-7; d_gene: -; abundance: -; v_gene: TRBV4-3; CDR3nt: TGCGCCAGCAGCCAAGAGGCTAGCGCAACCTACGAGCAGTACTTC; CDR3aa: CASSQEASATYEQYF
j_gene: TRBJ1-1; d_gene: -; abundance: -; v_gene: TRBV5-1; CDR3nt: TGCGCCAGCAGCTTGTCACAACTTGGGGGCACTGAAGCTTTCTTT; CDR3aa: CASSLSQLGGTEAFF
j_gene: TRBJ2-7; d_gene: -; abundance: many; v_gene: TRBV20-1; CDR3nt: TGCAGTGGGGCAAAGGGACTCCCCCCCTACGAGCAGTACTTC; CDR3aa: CSGAKGLPPYEQYF
j_gene: TRBJ1-2; d_gene: -; abundance: -; v_gene: TRBV5-4; CDR3nt: TGTGCCAGCAGCTCAACAGCTAACTATGGCTACACCTTC; CDR3aa: CASSSTANYGYTF
j_gene: TRBJ2-3; d_gene: -; abundance: many; v_gene: TRBV11-2; CDR3nt: TGTGCCAGCAGCTATGAGGGCCGGTTCACAGATACGCAGTATTTT; CDR3aa: CASSYEGRFTDTQYF
j_gene: TRBJ1-1; d_gene: -; abundance: many; v_gene: TRBV11-2; CDR3nt: TGTGCCAGCAGCTTAGAACCAGGGTTGAACACTGAAGCTTTCTTT; CDR3aa: CASSLEPGLNTEAFF
j_gene: TRBJ1-4; d_gene: -; abundance: few; v_gene: TRBV20-1; CDR3nt: TGCAGTGCTAGAGATGAGAATTATAATGAAAAACTGTTTTTT; CDR3aa: CSARDENYNEKLFF
j_gene: TRBJ2-5; d_gene: -; abundance: -; v_gene: TRBV28; CDR3nt: TGTGCCAGCAGTCCCCCAGGTAGCGCCATAGAGACCCAGTACTTC; CDR3aa: CASSPPGSAIETQYF
j_gene: TRBJ2-3; d_gene: TRBD2; abundance: -; v_gene: TRBV20-1; CDR3nt: TGCAAAGCGGGGGAAAGCACAGATACGCAGTATTTT; CDR3aa: CKAGESTDTQYF
j_gene: TRBJ2-7; d_gene: TRBD1; abundance: few; v_gene: TRBV5-1; CDR3nt: TGCGCCAGCAGCTTGGTAACAGGGGGCACCTACGAGCAGTACTTC; CDR3aa: CASSLVTGGTYEQYF
j_gene: TRBJ2-2; d_gene: -; abundance: many; v_gene: TRBV28; CDR3nt: TGTGCCAGCAGTTTAGCCGGGCTGGACACCGGGGAGCTGTTTTTT; CDR3aa: CASSLAGLDTGELFF
j_gene: TRBJ2-1; d_gene: -; abundance: many; v_gene: TRBV6-2/TRBV6-3; CDR3nt: TGTGCCAGCAAGCGGCGGGGCCAAAACAATGAGCAGTTCTTC; CDR3aa: CASKRRGQNNEQFF
j_gene: TRBJ2-3; d_gene: -; abundance: -; v_gene: TRBV10-1; CDR3nt: TGCGCCAGCAGTGAGTCTACAGTCCCCACAGATACGCAGTATTTT; CDR3aa: CASSESTVPTDTQYF
j_gene: TRBJ1-4; d_gene: -; abundance: many; v_gene: TRBV19; CDR3nt: TGTGCCAGTAGTCGTCCTAATGAAAAACTGTTTTTT; CDR3aa: CASSRPNEKLFF
j_gene: TRBJ2-1; d_gene: -; abundance: few; v_gene: TRBV4-3; CDR3nt: TGCGCCAGCAGCCAAGACCGAGCGGCAACCTACAATGAGCAGTTCTTC; CDR3aa: CASSQDRAATYNEQFF
j_gene: TRBJ2-1; d_gene: -; abundance: few; v_gene: TRBV12-3/TRBV12-4; CDR3nt: TGTGCCAGCAGTCGACGGGACACCCGCAATGAGCAGTTCTTC; CDR3aa: CASSRRDTRNEQFF
j_gene: TRBJ2-7; d_gene: -; abundance: few; v_gene: TRBV21-1; CDR3nt: TGTGCCAGCACCCTCGGCGGGTACCACGAGCAGTACTTC; CDR3aa: CASTLGGYHEQYF
j_gene: TRBJ1-2; d_gene: TRBD1; abundance: -; v_gene: TRBV6-5; CDR3nt: TGTGCCAGCAGTTACACTGGGCCGGGACAGCGGGGCTATGGCTACACCTTC; CDR3aa: CASSYTGPGQRGYGYTF
j_gene: TRBJ2-3; d_gene: TRBD2; abundance: many; v_gene: TRBV5-1; CDR3nt: TGCGCCAGCAGCTTGGCCGGGGCGGGAGCAGATACGCAGTATTTT; CDR3aa: CASSLAGAGADTQYF
j_gene: TRBJ1-5; d_gene: -; abundance: few; v_gene: TRBV28; CDR3nt: TGTGCCAGCCACAGGTCAAGCAATCAGCCCCAGCATTTT; CDR3aa: CASHRSSNQPQHF
j_gene: TRBJ2-1; d_gene: -; abundance: many; v_gene: TRBV11-2; CDR3nt: TGTGCCAGCAGCTTAGAGGGACCTTACTCAAATGAGCAGTTCTTC; CDR3aa: CASSLEGPYSNEQFF
j_gene: TRBJ1-5; d_gene: -; abundance: few; v_gene: TRBV4-1; CDR3nt: TGCGCCAGCAGCCAAGTTTTTGGCAAAAGCAATCAGCCCCAGCATTTT; CDR3aa: CASSQVFGKSNQPQHF
j_gene: TRBJ1-3; d_gene: -; abundance: few; v_gene: TRBV15; CDR3nt: TGTGCCACCAGCAGACCTTCTGGAAACACCATATATTTT; CDR3aa: CATSRPSGNTIYF
j_gene: TRBJ2-7; d_gene: -; abundance: -; v_gene: TRBV28; CDR3nt: TGTGCCAGCAGATTGCTGGGTTCCGAGCAGTACTTC; CDR3aa: CASRLLGSEQYF